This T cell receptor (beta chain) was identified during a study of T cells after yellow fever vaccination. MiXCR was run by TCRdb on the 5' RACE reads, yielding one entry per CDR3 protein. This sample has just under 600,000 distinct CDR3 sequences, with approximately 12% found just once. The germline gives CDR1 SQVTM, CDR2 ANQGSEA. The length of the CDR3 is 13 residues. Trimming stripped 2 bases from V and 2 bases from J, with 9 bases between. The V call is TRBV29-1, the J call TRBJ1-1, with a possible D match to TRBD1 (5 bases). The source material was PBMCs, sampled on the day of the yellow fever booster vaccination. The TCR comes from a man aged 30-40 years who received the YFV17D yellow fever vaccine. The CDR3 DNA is TGCAGCGTTGAAAAGGGGAGAAACACTGAAGCTTTCTTT. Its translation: CSVEKGRNTEAFF.